This note documents a single TCR beta chain sequence. The sample originates from a study of cytomegalovirus exposure and HLA in healthy donors. This PCR relied on a set of 60 Vbeta primers and 13 Jbeta primers. Profiled with immunoSEQ multiplex PCR; TCRdb holds only in-frame clones, not every one. The table lists more than 80,000 clones, about 79% of them singletons. This receptor was obtained from a man between 18 and 35 years old in good health and CMV-seropositive. Sequencing was performed on PBMCs.

The CDR3, as DNA: TGTGCCAGCTCATCATTCCCGGACAGGGCCACTGAAGCTTTCTTT. Amino acid sequence: CASSSFPDRATEAFF. The rearrangement joins TRBV18 to TRBJ1-1, with 8 bases identical to TRBD1. Germline V lookup: CDR1 KGHSH, CDR2 LQKENI. V lost 5 bases, J lost 4 bases, and 9 bases stayed unmatched. CDR3 length: 15 residues.